The 19 T cell receptor beta chains in this list originate from one sample, sequenced in a study of T cell responses to AZD1222 COVID-19 vaccine. Here immunoSEQ multiplex PCR was the method, and the copy in TCRdb shows in-frame clones only, minus some. The sample lists 95,000 to 150,000 clones; around nine tenths were seen once. The sequences come from peripheral blood, collected on day 0 of AZD1222 vaccination. These receptors came from an adult in good health.

V and J are TRBV6-5 and TRBJ2-1; perhaps TRBD2 as D (6 bases). This CDR3 has 14 residues. V dropped 5 bases and J dropped 5 bases, with 13 bases sitting between them. Germline CDR1 reads MNHEY; CDR2 reads SVGAGI. The CDR3 nucleotides are TGTGCCAGCAGTACATTGCGGGGCCACAATGAGCAGTTCTTC. Translating gives CASSTLRGHNEQFF.

The chain is built from TRBV28 and TRBJ2-3; 8 nucleotides match TRBD2. The CDR3 extends over 13 amino acids. Germline assignment: CDR1 MDHEN and CDR2 SYDVKM. V trimming: 7 bases; J trimming: 0 bases; junction bases outside the gene matches: 0. The CDR3: CASTSGSTDTQYF. As DNA, the CDR3 is TGTGCCAGCACTAGCGGGAGCACAGATACGCAGTATTTT.

The rearrangement links TRBV15 to TRBJ2-3; no firm D call. The germline V gene has CDR1 LNHNV and CDR2 YYDKDF (reference sequence). The CDR3 consists of 13 residues. Trimming shortened V by 5 bases and J by 5 bases, and 11 bases separated the two germline ends. DNA of the CDR3: TGTGCCACCAGCTACCGGGCTGGAGATACGCAGTATTTT. Translating it yields CATSYRAGDTQYF.

This clone was recorded only once. V and J are TRBV7-7 and TRBJ1-4; D unresolved. This CDR3 spans 14 amino acids. Germline V gene lookup returns CDR1 SSHAT and CDR2 FNYEAQ (reference sequence). Trimming removed 5 bases at V and 5 bases at J, with 12 bases between. CDR3 bases: TGTGCCAGCAGCCCCGGGAACTCAAATGAAAAACTGTTTTTT. Residues: CASSPGNSNEKLFF.

About this clone: Additional DNA sequences in this sample encode the identical CDR3. The chain has TRBV7-9 and TRBJ1-6; no firm D call. Germline assignment: CDR1 SEHNR and CDR2 FQNEAQ (reference sequence). Trimming took off 1 base at V and 9 bases at J, with 4 bases between the two ends. The CDR3 is 12 residues long. The CDR3 region is CASSLESSPLHF. CDR3 DNA: TGTGCCAGCAGCTTAGAAAGTTCACCCCTCCACTTT.

The chain combines TRBV6-1 with TRBJ2-2; TRBD2 aligns across 10 bases. The CDR3 runs 15 residues. The V gene's germline CDR1 is MNHNS and CDR2 SASEGT. V lost 4 bases to trimming and J lost 1 base; unmatched junction nucleotides: 0. The CDR3 sequence is CASSVAGGNTGELFF. As DNA, the CDR3 is TGTGCCAGCAGTGTAGCGGGAGGGAACACCGGGGAGCTGTTTTTT.

The sample holds one count of this clone. CDR3 region: CASSFPMGGVGTDTQYF. The CDR3 DNA follows: TGTGCCAGCAGCTTTCCAATGGGCGGGGTCGGCACAGATACGCAGTATTTT. V is TRBV7-9 and J is TRBJ2-3; weak D call: TRBD2 (6 bases). The CDR3 is 17 residues long. CDR1 and CDR2 (germline): SEHNR, FQNEAQ (reference sequence). V was cut by 3 bases and J by 1 base, with 17 bases left in between.

The chain has TRBV27 and TRBJ1-5; D ambiguous. The CDR3 totals 13 residues. The germline gives CDR1 MNHEY, CDR2 SMNVEV (reference sequence). Trimming removed 2 bases from V and 4 bases from J, with 6 bases in between. The CDR3 nucleotides are TGTGCCAGCAGTTTAGTCGGGAATCAGCCCCAGCATTTT. It yields the protein CASSLVGNQPQHF.

This clone is a singleton in its sample. This chain links TRBV5-1 with TRBJ1-6, with 7 positions matching TRBD1. The CDR3 is 15 amino acids. The germline CDR1 and CDR2 sequences are SGHRS and YFSETQ. The V and J ends lost 0 bases and 7 bases, in that order; junction bases with no gene match: 4. The CDR3 spells CASSLEGDRNSPLHF. CDR3 DNA: TGCGCCAGCAGCTTGGAGGGGGACAGAAATTCACCCCTCCACTTT.

A single count supports this clone. The V and J genes are TRBV27 and TRBJ1-5, with D perhaps matching TRBD1 (5 bases). Germline V gene sequence: CDR1 MNHEY, CDR2 SMNVEV (reference sequence). Trimming pared 5 bases from V and 4 bases from J, leaving 21 bases between. The CDR3 runs to 17 residues. The CDR3 DNA reads as TGTGCCAGCAGTCCCAGAATGGGCGCAGGGAGGAATCAGCCCCAGCATTTT. Translating it yields CASSPRMGAGRNQPQHF.

The table lists this clone with a few counts. The rearrangement joins TRBV5-4 to TRBJ2-2; D gene unclear. Trimming pared 0 bases from V and 1 base from J, leaving 1 base between. Germline-derived CDR1 and CDR2 are SGHNT and YYREEE (reference sequence). This CDR3 comprises 13 residues. The CDR3 DNA reads TGTGCCAGCAGCTTGGGGAACACCGGGGAGCTGTTTTTT. Its protein product is CASSLGNTGELFF.

This chain links TRBV27 with TRBJ2-3; tentatively, D is TRBD2 (6 bases). CDR3 size: 13 residues. Germline-derived CDR1 and CDR2 are MNHEY and SMNVEV (reference sequence). The V and J ends lost 8 bases and 2 bases respectively, with 11 bases between them. The DNA of the CDR3 is TGTGCCAGCCGGGACTGGATCACAGATACGCAGTATTTT. Encoded protein: CASRDWITDTQYF.

This sequence joins TRBV6-2 or TRBV6-3 and TRBJ1-4, with D maybe TRBD1 (6 bases). Trimming pared 6 bases from V and 7 bases from J, leaving 18 bases between. The CDR3 is 15 residues long. Germline V lookup: CDR1 MNHEY, CDR2 SVGEGT. CDR3 DNA: TGTGCCAGCAGCGAGCGGGGGGGCGGCGGTGAAAAACTGTTTTTT. This sequence encodes CASSERGGGGEKLFF.

The genes are TRBV18 and TRBJ2-3; D possibly uses TRBD1 or TRBD2 (6 bases each). The CDR3 sequence is 18 residues long. Trimming pared 0 bases from V and 3 bases from J, leaving 19 bases between. Germline V gene lookup returns CDR1 KGHSH and CDR2 LQKENI. CDR3 bases: TGTGCCAGCTCACCACCTACAGGGAGGCACGTAGGAACAGATACGCAGTATTTT. Protein product: CASSPPTGRHVGTDTQYF.

This sequence joins TRBV21-1 and TRBJ1-4; no DNA check was done on the table's D call, TRBD1. TRBV21-1 is described as a pseudogene. The CDR3 runs 15 residues. The CDR3 reads CASSGRDRGKEKLFF. CDR3 DNA sequence: TGTGCCAGCAGCGGACGGGACAGGGGAAAGGAAAAACTGTTTTTT.

V usage is TRBV19 and J usage is TRBJ1-6, with D possibly being TRBD1 (5 bases). There are 17 residues in the CDR3. Trimming left V 3 bases short and J 4 bases short, with 16 bases between. CDR1 and CDR2 from the germline V gene are LNHDA and SQIVND (reference sequence). Here the CDR3 DNA reads TGTGCCAGTAGTATTGAAGGAGGGACCGTTTATAATTCACCCCTCCACTTT. Translation gives CASSIEGGTVYNSPLHF.

This CDR3 reads CATSDLQAGTGNEQFF. The CDR3 bases are TGTGCCACCAGTGATTTGCAGGCCGGGACAGGGAATGAGCAGTTCTTC. V gene TRBV24-1 combines with J gene TRBJ2-1, with 9 bases lining up with TRBD1. CDR1 KGHDR and CDR2 SFDVKD come from the germline V gene. V shed 0 bases, J shed 7 bases, and the junction held 6 bases outside the gene matches. The length of the CDR3 is 16 residues.

CDR3 in DNA: TGTGCCACCAGCAGGACAGGGGGAGCCACCGGGGAGCTGTTTTTT. As protein: CATSRTGGATGELFF. This chain links TRBV15 with TRBJ2-2; 9 bases map to TRBD1. CDR1 is LNHNV and CDR2 is YYDKDF in the germline V gene (reference sequence). J gave up 4 bases and V 3 bases, and 3 bases lay outside the gene matches. This CDR3 is built from 15 residues. The full variable domain, its missing parts supplied by reference TRBV15 and TRBJ2-2, is DAMVIQNPRYQVTQFGKPVTLSCSQTLNHNVMYWYQQKSSQAPKLLFHYYDKDFNNEADTPDNFQSRRPNTSFCFLDIRSPGLGDTAMYLCATSRTGGATGELFFGEGSRLTVL.

The V and J genes are TRBV24-1 and TRBJ2-5; TRBD1 or TRBD2 may be the D gene (6 bases each). Germline CDR1 KGHDR, CDR2 SFDVKD. This CDR3 is 17 amino acids long. V lost 5 bases to trimming and J lost 2 bases, with 20 bases between them. CDR3 bases: TGTGCCACCAGTGGGGTGAAGGGGGGCATTTCTCAAGAGACCCAGTACTTC. This translates into CATSGVKGGISQETQYF.